A single sample gave rise to the 19 T cell receptor beta chains below, sequenced in a study of Graves' ophthalmopathy and Graves' hyperthyroidism. TCR beta CDR3 regions were amplified from RNA transcripts. HTBI primers served in a first-round RT-PCR, which a second-round multiplex PCR followed. TCRdb re-called the multiplex PCR reads with MiXCR, one entry per CDR3 protein. Among 620,000 or so distinct CDR3 sequences listed, approximately 22% were seen once. Sequencing was done on a sample of peripheral blood. These receptors all stem from a woman aged 18-35 years with stable Graves' hyperthyroidism. Some clones in this sample may be carry-over from other donors' samples.

At least ten counts were recorded for this clonotype. The CDR3 sequence: CASSYSWTGPEQYF. The CDR3 DNA reads as TGTGCCAGCAGTTACTCCTGGACAGGACCTGAGCAGTACTTC. This chain links TRBV6-5 with TRBJ2-7; TRBD1 aligns across 7 bases. V dropped 0 bases and J dropped 7; count of bases not matched to a gene: 6. Germline lookup yields CDR1 MNHEY and CDR2 SVGAGI. The CDR3 is made up of 14 amino acids.

This clonotype was seen many times. J is TRBJ2-6 and V is TRBV29-1; TRBD1 is a possible D gene (6 bases). This CDR3 has 15 amino acids. Germline V gives CDR1 SQVTM, CDR2 ANQGSEA. The ends were cut back, 6 bases at V and 0 bases at J, with 12 bases in the middle. CDR3 nucleotide sequence: TGCAGCGTCAAGGAAGGGGGCTCTGGGGCCAACGTCCTGACTTTC. This codes for CSVKEGGSGANVLTF.

This clonotype has just a few counts. This chain links TRBV4-1 with TRBJ1-1; unclear D gene. The ends were cut back, 0 bases at V and 1 base at J, with 12 bases in the middle. CDR1 is MGHRA and CDR2 is YSYEKL in the germline V gene. This CDR3 spans 16 amino acids. CDR3 coding DNA: TGCGCCAGCAGCCAAGAGTTATGGCGGAAGAACACTGAAGCTTTCTTT. Translating gives CASSQELWRKNTEAFF.

This clonotype was seen ten or more times. V usage is TRBV11-3 and J usage is TRBJ2-5; TRBD2 might be the D (6 bases). Per germline, CDR1 SGHNT and CDR2 YENEEA. The CDR3 totals 13 residues. V was clipped by 3 bases and J by 4 bases, with 9 bases between them. The CDR3 is CASSLEGLETQYF. DNA of the CDR3: TGTGCCAGCAGCTTGGAGGGTTTAGAGACCCAGTACTTC.

This clonotype was picked up many times. The rearrangement joins TRBV28 to TRBJ1-5; TRBD1 matches 7 bases. Germline V gene lookup returns CDR1 MDHEN and CDR2 SYDVKM. Trimming cost V 5 bases and J 8 bases; bases outside gene matches: 15. The length of the CDR3 is 16 residues. CDR3 DNA: TGTGCCAGCAGTCTAGAAACAGGGGCGGGTTGGAAGCCCCAGCATTTT. Encoded protein: CASSLETGAGWKPQHF. Together with reference TRBV28 and TRBJ1-5, the CDR3 gives the full variable domain: DVKVTQSSRYLVKRTGEKVFLECVQDMDHENMFWYRQDPGLGLRLIYFSYDVKMKEKGDIPEGYSVSREKKERFSLILESASTNQTSMYLCASSLETGAGWKPQHFGDGTRLSIL.

This clonotype was counted ten times or more. The chain recombines TRBV7-3 with TRBJ2-2, with no clear D. The V and J ends lost 0 bases and 6 bases respectively, with 8 bases between them. CDR1 is SGHTA, CDR2 FQGTGA, per germline. This CDR3 comprises 14 residues. CDR3 in DNA: TGTGCCAGCAGCTTAACGATCCCCCCCGGGGAGCTGTTTTTT. It specifies CASSLTIPPGELFF.

V and J are TRBV12-3 or TRBV12-4 and TRBJ1-1; TRBD1 might be the D (6 bases). The CDR3 loop spans 14 amino acids. V was trimmed by 6 bases and J by 7 bases, leaving 18 bases between them. For the CDR3, the DNA is TGTGCCAGCAGCCCCCGGAGGGGGGGCGGTGAAGCTTTCTTT. Amino acids: CASSPRRGGGEAFF.

In regard to this clonotype: This could be a read error, since a much larger clone is one nucleotide away. CDR3 sequence (DNA): TGTGCCAGCAGCGGACAGGACTACGGGCAGTACTTC. Encoded protein: CASSGQDYGQYF. The chain joins TRBV9 to TRBJ2-7, with D perhaps being TRBD1 or TRBD2 (6 bases each). The CDR3 consists of 12 residues. The germline V gene has CDR1 SGDLS and CDR2 YYNGEE.

At least ten counts were recorded for this clonotype. This chain links TRBV6-5 with TRBJ1-2, with D possibly being TRBD1 (6 bases). V was shortened by 7 bases and J by 5 bases, with 20 bases between the two germline ends. In germline, CDR1 is MNHEY, CDR2 SVGAGI. The CDR3 runs 15 residues. CDR3 in DNA: TGTGCCAGCACAGGAGAACAGGGCCTATCATATGGCTACACCTTC. It yields the protein CASTGEQGLSYGYTF.

The sample holds many counts of this clonotype. The chain is built from TRBV6-1 and TRBJ2-5; D may match TRBD1 or TRBD2 (6 bases each). This CDR3 comprises 13 residues. Trimming stripped 6 bases from V and 5 bases from J, with 13 bases between. Germline V CDR1 and CDR2: MNHNS, SASEGT. This CDR3 reads CASRLTGRETQYF. Here the CDR3 DNA reads TGTGCCAGCAGACTTACAGGGAGGGAGACCCAGTACTTC.

This clonotype was found many times. This sequence joins TRBV5-5 and TRBJ2-7; D remains ambiguous. This CDR3 is built from 14 residues. The V end lost 4 bases, the J end lost 3 bases, and 14 bases lay between the germline ends. Looked up from germline, CDR1 is SGHKS and CDR2 is YYEKEE (reference sequence). The CDR3 loop reads CASSPGAVYYEQYF. The CDR3, as DNA: TGTGCCAGCAGCCCGGGCGCGGTTTACTACGAGCAGTACTTC. Variable domain in full (rest from reference TRBV5-5 and TRBJ2-7): DAGVTQSPTHLIKTRGQQVTLRCSPISGHKSVSWYQQVLGQGPQFIFQYYEKEERGRGNFPDRFSARQFPNYSSELNVNALLLGDSALYLCASSPGAVYYEQYFGPGTRLTVT.

This clonotype was picked up many times. The chain combines TRBV11-2 with TRBJ2-7, with 11 bases identical to TRBD1. The CDR3 runs 15 residues. After removal of 6 bases from V and 2 bases from J, the junction contained 6 bases not matched to a gene. Per germline, CDR1 SGHAT and CDR2 FQNNGV. The CDR3 DNA is TGTGCCAGCAGTTTTGGACAGGGGGCGGCCTACGAGCAGTACTTC. The encoded protein is CASSFGQGAAYEQYF. Combining the CDR3 with reference TRBV11-2 and TRBJ2-7 gives the whole variable domain EAGVAQSPRYKIIEKRQSVAFWCNPISGHATLYWYQQILGQGPKLLIQFQNNGVVDDSQLPKDRFSAERLKGVDSTLKIQPAKLEDSAVYLCASSFGQGAAYEQYFGPGTRLTVT.

This clonotype was seen only a few times. The J gene is TRBJ1-3, the V gene TRBV28; D gene unclear. This CDR3 has 15 residues. Germline values: CDR1 MDHEN, CDR2 SYDVKM. The germline V and J ends were trimmed by 8 bases and 0 bases, with 14 bases remaining between them. The CDR3 DNA follows: TGTGCCAGCCTAGAGCAGGAAGACTCTGGAAACACCATATATTTT. It specifies CASLEQEDSGNTIYF.

This chain connects TRBV7-6 to TRBJ2-5; possibly TRBD1 for D (6 bases). V shed 6 bases and J shed 2 bases, with 16 bases lying between them. Germline loops: CDR1 SGHVS, CDR2 FNYEAQ. This CDR3 is built from 15 residues. CDR3 in amino acids: CASRNPGQAQETQYF. CDR3 nucleotides: TGTGCCAGCAGAAATCCGGGACAAGCACAAGAGACCCAGTACTTC. The whole variable domain, filled in from reference TRBV7-6 and TRBJ2-5, reads GAGVSQSPRYKVTKRGQDVALRCDPISGHVSLYWYRQALGQGPEFLTYFNYEAQQDKSGLPNDRFSAERPEGSISTLTIQRTEQRDSAMYRCASRNPGQAQETQYFGPGTRLLVL.

The chain links TRBV19 to TRBJ1-6; possibly TRBD1 for D (6 bases). CDR1 is LNHDA and CDR2 is SQIVND in the germline V gene (reference sequence). The CDR3 runs to 16 residues. V shed 8 bases and J shed 2 bases, with 16 bases lying between them. The CDR3 coding sequence is TGTGCCAGTGGTAGGGACACTACAACCTATAATTCACCCCTCCACTTT. It encodes CASGRDTTTYNSPLHF.

The gene calls are TRBV5-5 and TRBJ1-3; tentatively, D is TRBD1 (6 bases). V shed 6 bases and J shed 9 bases, with 25 bases lying between them. Germline CDR1 and CDR2: SGHKS and YYEKEE (reference sequence). This CDR3 is 16 amino acids long. CDR3 in amino acids: CASTSTWTAEGGTIYF. Written as DNA, the CDR3 is TGTGCCAGCACCTCGACCTGGACAGCCGAGGGGGGCACCATATATTTT.

In its sample, this clonotype was seen many times. This sequence joins TRBV20-1 and TRBJ2-5; possibly TRBD2 for D (7 bases). Trimming took off 1 base at V and 4 bases at J, with 19 bases between the two ends. In germline, CDR1 is DFQATT, CDR2 SNEGSKA (reference sequence). This CDR3 region has 16 residues. CDR3 DNA: TGCAGTGCTAGAGTAGGCGGGGGCTCGCCCGGAGAGACCCAGTACTTC. This codes for CSARVGGGSPGETQYF.

The rearrangement links TRBV6-1 to TRBJ1-1, with a weak D call TRBD1 (5 bases). Germline lookup yields CDR1 MNHNS and CDR2 SASEGT. V was pared by 2 bases and J by 11 bases, with 12 bases between. This CDR3 is 12 amino acids long. The CDR3 sequence: CASSEQGWGAFF. The CDR3 coding sequence is TGTGCCAGCAGTGAACAGGGTTGGGGGGCTTTCTTT.

This clonotype was observed a few times. V and J are TRBV12-3 or TRBV12-4 and TRBJ1-5; the match to TRBD1 covers 9 bases. CDR3 length: 18 amino acids. J lost 0 bases, V lost 4 bases, and 10 bases had no gene match. Here the CDR3 reads CASSSDRGGLYSNQPQHF. Here the CDR3 DNA reads TGTGCCAGCAGTTCGGACAGGGGCGGCTTATATAGCAATCAGCCCCAGCATTTT.